What follows are 9 T cell receptor beta chains derived from one specimen sequenced in a study of blood T cell repertoires in COVID-19. The data were produced by immunoSEQ multiplex PCR, yet TCRdb's version contains in-frame clones alone and is incomplete. This sample has 200,000 to 250,000 clones, with approximately 90% found just once. The sequencing input was peripheral blood. These TCRs come from a man in his sixties with COVID-19, enrolled during active disease.

This chain connects TRBV12-5 to TRBJ2-1, with a tentative D call TRBD2 (5 bases). This CDR3 is built from 16 residues. Germline values: CDR1 LGHNT, CDR2 FRNRAP. V lost 6 bases and J 8 bases, leaving 23 bases between the germline ends. The CDR3 nucleotides are TGTGCTAGTGGCCCACGACTTCGCCGGGGTCACGATGAGCAGTTCTTC. Amino acid sequence: CASGPRLRRGHDEQFF.

This chain connects TRBV7-2 to TRBJ2-1; 13 bases are a match to TRBD2. V dropped 5 bases and J dropped 8; count of bases not matched to a gene: 6. Germline V lookup: CDR1 SGHTA, CDR2 FQGNSA. The CDR3 has 15 amino acids. The chain's CDR3 is CASSPGLAGTYEQFF. The CDR3, as DNA: TGTGCCAGCAGCCCGGGACTAGCGGGAACGTATGAGCAGTTCTTC.

The genes are TRBV27 and TRBJ2-3, with TRBD2 matching 9 bases. This CDR3 has 17 amino acids. V shed 1 base, J shed 4 bases, and the junction held 9 bases outside the gene matches. CDR1 is MNHEY, CDR2 SMNVEV, per germline (reference sequence). The CDR3 nucleotides are TGTGCCAGCAGTTTATGGGCGGGAGGGCCTTTGGCAGATACGCAGTATTTT. Its protein is CASSLWAGGPLADTQYF.

CDR3 in amino acids: CASSIVNRGQGSTGELFF. The CDR3 DNA follows: TGTGCCAGTAGTATCGTTAATAGGGGACAGGGGTCCACCGGGGAGCTGTTTTTT. The rearrangement joins TRBV19 to TRBJ2-2; 10 bases are shared with TRBD1. The CDR3 extends over 18 amino acids. J lost 4 bases, V lost 3 bases, and 11 bases had no gene match. CDR1 is LNHDA and CDR2 is SQIVND in the germline V gene (reference sequence).

The chain has TRBV6-1 and TRBJ2-7; 10 bases agree with TRBD2. The V and J ends lost 4 bases and 4 bases, in that order; junction bases with no gene match: 19. Germline values: CDR1 MNHNS, CDR2 SASEGT. CDR3 size: 19 residues. The CDR3 is CASSVSSSRTSGKGYEQYF. CDR3 DNA sequence: TGTGCCAGCAGTGTGAGTAGTTCGAGAACTAGCGGGAAAGGGTACGAGCAGTACTTC.

This chain joins TRBV14 and TRBJ2-3; no clear D. Germline values: CDR1 SGHDN, CDR2 FVKESK. This CDR3 is 13 amino acids long. Trimming shortened V by 3 bases and J by 3 bases, and 7 bases separated the two germline ends. Here the CDR3 DNA reads TGTGCCAGCAGCCATCCCAGAACAGATACGCAGTATTTT. It encodes CASSHPRTDTQYF.

This chain links TRBV15 with TRBJ1-6; D gene uncertain. The CDR3 contains 17 residues. In germline, CDR1 is LNHNV, CDR2 YYDKDF (reference sequence). Trimming cost V 0 bases and J 6 bases, with 15 bases left between them. CDR3 in DNA: TGTGCCACCAGCAGAGATAAAAACCCGAGGATTAATTCACCCCTCCACTTT. Its protein is CATSRDKNPRINSPLHF.

J is TRBJ1-3 and V is TRBV6-6, with 7 bases lining up with TRBD1. Germline V CDR1 and CDR2: MNHNY, SVGAGI (reference sequence). V trimming: 10 bases; J trimming: 0 bases; junction bases outside the gene matches: 9. This CDR3 spans 15 amino acids. The CDR3 region is CATAHDRASGNTIYF. The CDR3 DNA reads as TGTGCCACCGCGCATGACAGGGCCTCTGGAAACACCATATATTTT.

The chain recombines TRBV30 with TRBJ1-2; D gene ambiguous. This CDR3 comprises 15 residues. Germline lookup yields CDR1 GTSNPN and CDR2 SVGIG (reference sequence). The ends were cut back, 2 bases at V and 0 bases at J, with 13 bases in the middle. CDR3 DNA: TGTGCCTGGAGTAGAACCTCCCTATCTAACTATGGCTACACCTTC. This encodes CAWSRTSLSNYGYTF.